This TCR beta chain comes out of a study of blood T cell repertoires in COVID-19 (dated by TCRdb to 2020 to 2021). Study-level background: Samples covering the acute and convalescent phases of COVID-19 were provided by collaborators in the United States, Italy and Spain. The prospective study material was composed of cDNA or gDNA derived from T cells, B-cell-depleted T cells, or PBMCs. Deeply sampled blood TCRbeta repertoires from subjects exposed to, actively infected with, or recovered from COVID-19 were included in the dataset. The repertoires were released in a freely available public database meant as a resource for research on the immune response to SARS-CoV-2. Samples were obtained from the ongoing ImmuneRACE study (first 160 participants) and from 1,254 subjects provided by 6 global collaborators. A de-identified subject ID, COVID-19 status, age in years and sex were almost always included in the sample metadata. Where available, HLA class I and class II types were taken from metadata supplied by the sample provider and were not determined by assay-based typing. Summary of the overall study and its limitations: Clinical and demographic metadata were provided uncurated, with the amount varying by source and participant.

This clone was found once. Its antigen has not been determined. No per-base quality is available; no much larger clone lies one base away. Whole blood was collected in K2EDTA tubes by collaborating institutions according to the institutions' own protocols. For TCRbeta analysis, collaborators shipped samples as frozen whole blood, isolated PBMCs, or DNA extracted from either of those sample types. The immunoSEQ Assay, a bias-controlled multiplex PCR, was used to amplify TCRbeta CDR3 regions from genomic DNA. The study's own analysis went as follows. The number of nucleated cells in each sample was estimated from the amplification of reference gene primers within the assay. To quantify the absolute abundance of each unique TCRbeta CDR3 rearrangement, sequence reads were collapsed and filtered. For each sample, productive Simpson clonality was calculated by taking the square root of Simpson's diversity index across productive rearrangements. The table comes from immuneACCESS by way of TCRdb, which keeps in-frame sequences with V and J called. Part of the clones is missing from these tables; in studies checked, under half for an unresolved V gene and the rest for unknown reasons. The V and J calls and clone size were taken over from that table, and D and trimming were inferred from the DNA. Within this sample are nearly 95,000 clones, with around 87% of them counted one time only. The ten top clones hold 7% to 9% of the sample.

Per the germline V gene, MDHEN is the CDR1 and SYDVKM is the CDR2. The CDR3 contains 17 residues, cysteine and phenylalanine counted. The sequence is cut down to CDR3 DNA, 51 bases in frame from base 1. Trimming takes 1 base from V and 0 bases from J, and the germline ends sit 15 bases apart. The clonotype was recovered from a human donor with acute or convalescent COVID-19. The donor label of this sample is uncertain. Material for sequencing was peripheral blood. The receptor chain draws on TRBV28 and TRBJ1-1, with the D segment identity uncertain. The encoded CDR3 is CASSLSQLGEVNTEAFF. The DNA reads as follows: TGTGCCAGCAGTTTATCCCAACTTGGGGAGGTGAACACTGAAGCTTTCTTT.